Sequencing of this T cell receptor beta chain was carried out in a study of human T cells and chemical hapten exposure. Study details: Patch testing placed 0.01% DPC on the upper back, with readings at 6 days.

Sample time point: pre-sensitization, week 0. Noted treatment: therapeutic diphenylcyclopropenone sensitization with weekly scalp DPC. Study results and limitations: Once DPC sensitization occurred, TCRs above 1 in 1000 frequency showed no change. PT1 expanded TCR numbers tracked positively with patch test score.

Germline V gene lookup returns CDR1 WNHNN and CDR2 SYGVQD (reference sequence). V was clipped by 5 bases and J by 5 bases, with 15 bases between them. This CDR3 contains 15 residues. With regard to this clonotype: Its specificity is not known.

Per the original data handling: A per-sample median of approximately 87,000 TCRs was observed, with counts ranging from 23,224 to 690,600. MiXCR, applied by TCRdb to the RACE reads, yields one record per CDR3 protein. The V and J calls here are based on TCRdb, not the publication. Of some 300,000 distinct CDR3 sequences listed, about 5.4% are singletons. The sequencing here drew on whole blood, taken in connection with sensitization to the hapten diphenylcyclopropenone (DPC). V and J are TRBV10-1 and TRBJ2-2; possibly TRBD1 or TRBD2 for D (5 bases each). The origin of this receptor is a woman aged 18 to 35 with alopecia areata. Some clones in this sample may be carry-over from other donors' samples. Written as DNA, the CDR3 is TGCGCCAGCAGTTCCGGGACGAAGGAAACCGGGGAGCTGTTTTTT. This translates into CASSSGTKETGELFF.